The sequence of this T cell receptor (beta chain) was determined in a study of PD-1 blockade in classical Hodgkin lymphoma. Study information: Nivolumab was given intravenously to patients at 3 mg/kg every 2 weeks. Regarding the study as a whole: As was reported, newly diagnosed patients showed lower baseline TCR diversity than healthy donors did. Patients newly diagnosed and complete responders had comparable baseline diversity.

The method was immunoSEQ multiplex PCR; TCRdb's version includes in-frame clones alone and lacks a portion of them. The data contain 23,000 or so clones, 80% to 90% of them singletons. Every patient had relapsed following autologous stem cell transplantation, and cohorts differed in brentuximab vedotin exposure. A few counts support this clone. Its antigen is unidentified. Sample: peripheral blood mononuclear cells (PBMCs), taken before the second cycle of nivolumab. This sequence was found in a human donor with classical Hodgkin lymphoma.

CDR3 region: CASSISGTSGDEQFF. The CDR3 DNA is TGTGCCAGCAGCATCTCCGGGACTAGCGGGGACGAGCAGTTCTTC. This chain joins TRBV9 and TRBJ2-1; TRBD2 aligns across 13 bases. The CDR3 spans 15 residues. Germline V CDR1 and CDR2: SGDLS, YYNGEE. After removal of 4 bases from V and 10 bases from J, the junction contained 8 bases not matched to a gene.